These 27 T cell receptor beta chains were sequenced from one sample in a study of T cell responses to AZD1222 COVID-19 vaccine. TCRdb's table, derived via immunoSEQ multiplex PCR, lists solely in-frame clones and lacks some. The sample has over 90,000 clones; 90% are singletons. The sequencing here drew on peripheral blood, taken on day 0 of AZD1222 vaccination. The receptors come from an adult in good health.

The J gene is TRBJ2-7, the V gene TRBV5-1, with 10 bases fitting TRBD2. CDR3 length: 16 residues. In germline, CDR1 is SGHRS, CDR2 YFSETQ. The junction had 10 bases not matched to a gene; V was cut back by 4 bases and J by 3 bases. Here the CDR3 DNA reads TGCGCCAGCAGCCTCTATGGACTAGCGGAGGACTACGAGCAGTACTTC. As protein: CASSLYGLAEDYEQYF.

The rearrangement joins TRBV27 to TRBJ1-1; D is perhaps TRBD1 (6 bases). The germline CDR1 and CDR2 sequences are MNHEY and SMNVEV (reference sequence). This CDR3 is built from 14 residues. The V and J ends lost 2 bases and 2 bases respectively, with 9 bases between them. The CDR3 sequence: CASSLVRGNTEAFF. DNA of the CDR3: TGTGCCAGCAGTTTAGTCAGGGGAAACACTGAAGCTTTCTTT.

The chain employs TRBV7-6 and TRBJ1-1; no clear D gene. Per germline, CDR1 SGHVS and CDR2 FNYEAQ. The CDR3 sequence is 14 residues long. The V gene lost 1 base and the J gene lost 3 bases, with 9 bases spanning the gap. CDR3 amino acids: CASSLGAADTEAFF. The CDR3, as DNA: TGTGCCAGCAGCTTAGGGGCAGCGGACACTGAAGCTTTCTTT. The variable domain in full, completed from reference TRBV7-6 and TRBJ1-1, reads GAGVSQSPRYKVTKRGQDVALRCDPISGHVSLYWYRQALGQGPEFLTYFNYEAQQDKSGLPNDRFSAERPEGSISTLTIQRTEQRDSAMYRCASSLGAADTEAFFGQGTRLTVV.

This clone has a single count. V usage is TRBV4-3 and J usage is TRBJ1-5; possibly TRBD1 for D (5 bases). CDR3 size: 15 residues. The V gene lost 2 bases and the J gene lost 4 bases, with 12 bases spanning the gap. CDR1 is LGHNA, CDR2 YSLEER, per germline. The CDR3 is CASSQIRGGNQPQHF. The DNA for the CDR3 is TGCGCCAGCAGCCAAATCCGGGGGGGAAATCAGCCCCAGCATTTT.

This clone was found once. The J gene is TRBJ2-3, the V gene TRBV7-2; weak D call: TRBD2 (5 bases). CDR1 and CDR2 (germline): SGHTA, FQGNSA. The CDR3 is 16 residues long. With 3 bases removed from V and 1 base from J, the gap between germline ends came to 14 bases. The CDR3 DNA sequence: TGTGCCAGCAGCTTCCCAAGCGGTGATCGCACAGATACGCAGTATTTT. Encoded protein: CASSFPSGDRTDTQYF.

V is TRBV27 and J is TRBJ1-6; D not certain. Germline V gene data show CDR1 as MNHEY and CDR2 as SMNVEV (reference sequence). V lost 7 bases, J lost 6 bases, and 13 bases lay in between. This CDR3 has 14 residues. The CDR3 here is CASTNSETNSPLHF. The DNA for the CDR3 is TGTGCCAGCACAAACAGCGAAACTAATTCACCCCTCCACTTT.

The V gene is TRBV10-3, the J gene TRBJ1-5; 7 nucleotides match TRBD1. The CDR3 sequence is 16 residues long. The ends lost 0 bases at V and 5 bases at J; junction bases unmatched: 7. Germline values: CDR1 ENHRY, CDR2 SYGVKD. The CDR3 region is CAISESRTGVYQPQHF. DNA for the CDR3: TGTGCCATCAGTGAGTCGAGAACAGGGGTTTATCAGCCCCAGCATTTT.

The genes are TRBV5-6 and TRBJ2-7, with TRBD1 matching over 7 bases. With 1 base clipped from V and 5 bases from J, the junction kept 6 bases outside the gene matches. The CDR3 length is 14 residues. In germline, CDR1 is SGHDT, CDR2 YYEEEE. Here the CDR3 reads CASSLFIGGHEQYF. Here the CDR3 DNA reads TGTGCCAGCAGCTTGTTTATAGGGGGCCACGAGCAGTACTTC.

This chain uses TRBV6-2 or TRBV6-3 with TRBJ2-7; a weak D match, TRBD1 (6 bases). Between the trimmed V and J ends, which lost 6 bases and 3 bases, there was a span of 12 bases. Germline CDR1 and CDR2: MNHEY and SVGEGT. The CDR3 contains 13 residues. This CDR3 reads CASSPGTHYEQYF. The CDR3 DNA reads TGTGCCAGCAGCCCAGGGACACACTACGAGCAGTACTTC.

The rearrangement uses TRBV9 and TRBJ2-7; D is perhaps TRBD1 (5 bases). Germline V gene data show CDR1 as SGDLS and CDR2 as YYNGEE. Trimming stripped 6 bases from V and 7 bases from J, with 17 bases between. The CDR3 covers 13 residues. CDR3 sequence: CASTPSGFGEQYF. The CDR3 region has the DNA TGTGCCAGCACCCCCTCAGGGTTTGGAGAGCAGTACTTC.

The chain has TRBV29-1 and TRBJ1-2, with a tentative D call TRBD1 (6 bases). Germline V lookup: CDR1 SQVTM, CDR2 ANQGSEA. This CDR3 is built from 14 residues. V gave up 3 bases and J gave up 6 bases, with 17 bases separating them. CDR3 region: CSVDAQGPRDGYTF. The CDR3 DNA reads TGCAGCGTTGATGCCCAGGGGCCGCGAGATGGCTACACCTTC.

This chain joins TRBV3-1 (or the pseudogene TRBV3-2) and TRBJ1-1, with 8 bases identical to TRBD1. Germline CDR1 reads LGHDT; CDR2 reads YNNKEL (reference sequence). The CDR3 totals 14 residues. Trimming took 2 bases from V and 5 from J; bases not matched to a gene: 4. CDR3 in DNA: TGTGCCAGCAGCCAACAGGGGGCAGGGACTGAAGCTTTCTTT. Translated: CASSQQGAGTEAFF.

The chain joins TRBV28 to TRBJ2-1, with 10 positions matching TRBD2. Looked up from germline, CDR1 is MDHEN and CDR2 is SYDVKM. V lost 7 bases, J lost 2 bases, and 2 bases stayed unmatched. The CDR3 loop spans 14 amino acids. In DNA, the CDR3 is TGTGCCAGCACTAGCGGGGGAGCCTACAATGAGCAGTTCTTC. It codes for CASTSGGAYNEQFF.

The genes are TRBV12-3 or TRBV12-4 and TRBJ1-5; the D is unclear. Trimming stripped 1 base from V and 12 bases from J, with 13 bases between. CDR3 length equals 13 residues. The DNA of the CDR3 is TGTGCCAGCAGTTTAGGGCCTACCAATAGCCAGCATTTT. Translation gives CASSLGPTNSQHF.

This clone has a single count. CDR3 residues: CASSIDRGYQPQHF. DNA for the CDR3: TGTGCCAGCAGCATCGACAGGGGGTATCAGCCCCAGCATTTT. V usage is TRBV7-2 and J usage is TRBJ1-5; 9 bases fit TRBD1. This CDR3 comprises 14 residues. The germline V gene encodes CDR1 SGHTA and CDR2 FQGNSA. Germline trimming cut 5 bases from V and 5 bases from J; bases unmatched to any gene: 4.

The chain uses TRBV11-2 and TRBJ2-3; the D is unclear. The CDR3 contains 16 residues. V was shortened by 3 bases and J by 0 bases, with 13 bases between the two germline ends. Germline lookup yields CDR1 SGHAT and CDR2 FQNNGV. The CDR3 bases are TGTGCCAGCAGCTTGAGAATAACCACTAGCACAGATACGCAGTATTTT. It yields the protein CASSLRITTSTDTQYF.

This chain links TRBV27 with TRBJ1-2, with a possible D match to TRBD1 (6 bases). The CDR3 sequence is 13 residues long. In germline, CDR1 is MNHEY, CDR2 SMNVEV (reference sequence). The V and J ends lost 3 bases and 8 bases respectively, with 13 bases between them. CDR3 region: CASSFTRGAGYTF. For the CDR3, the DNA is TGTGCCAGCAGTTTCACGAGGGGGGCGGGCTACACCTTC.

The V and J genes are TRBV5-1 and TRBJ2-7, with D tentatively TRBD1 (5 bases). Trimming took off 7 bases at V and 0 bases at J, with 17 bases between the two ends. CDR1 is SGHRS, CDR2 YFSETQ, per germline. This CDR3 has 15 amino acids. In DNA, the CDR3 is TGCGCCAGCGGGGCAGAAGGGCCCAGCTCCTACGAGCAGTACTTC. This codes for CASGAEGPSSYEQYF.

The rearrangement joins TRBV9 to TRBJ1-4; tentative D call: TRBD1 (5 bases). CDR3 length: 13 amino acids. Germline assignment: CDR1 SGDLS and CDR2 YYNGEE. Trimming removed 1 base at V and 8 bases at J, with 9 bases between. The CDR3 bases are TGTGCCAGCAGCGTACAGGGCAGCGAAAAACTGTTTTTT. This codes for CASSVQGSEKLFF.

The J gene is TRBJ1-2, the V gene TRBV29-1; a weak D match, TRBD1 (5 bases). CDR3 length: 11 residues. V shed 4 bases and J shed 6 bases, with 9 bases lying between them. The germline V gene has CDR1 SQVTM and CDR2 ANQGSEA. CDR3 sequence (DNA): TGCAGCGTTGCGGAGGGGAATGGCTACACCTTC. The encoded protein is CSVAEGNGYTF.

This rearrangement joins TRBV2 to TRBJ1-1; weak D call: TRBD1 (6 bases). The CDR3 extends over 15 amino acids. Germline CDR1 is SNHLY and CDR2 is FYNNEI. Trimming cost V 4 bases and J 0 bases, with 12 bases left between them. DNA of the CDR3: TGTGCCAGCAGTGCATTCGGGGGCATGAACACTGAAGCTTTCTTT. Protein product: CASSAFGGMNTEAFF.

The chain couples TRBV7-2 to TRBJ1-4, with D possibly TRBD1 on 6 matching bases. Germline CDR1 and CDR2: SGHTA and FQGNSA. With 1 base removed from V and 5 bases from J, the gap between germline ends came to 11 bases. This CDR3 contains 15 residues. The CDR3 bases are TGTGCCAGCAGCTTAGTGGGGGGCGGGAATGAAAAACTGTTTTTT. Amino acid sequence: CASSLVGGGNEKLFF.

J is TRBJ2-3 and V is TRBV3-1 (or the pseudogene TRBV3-2); 9 bases map to TRBD2. Germline values: CDR1 LGHDT, CDR2 YNNKEL (reference sequence). This CDR3 region has 15 residues. The V and J ends lost 6 bases and 7 bases, in that order; junction bases with no gene match: 11. CDR3 DNA sequence: TGTGCCAGCAGTGCAGCGGGGGGCGGCATTTATACGCAGTATTTT. Translation gives CASSAAGGGIYTQYF.

The chain has TRBV6-5 and TRBJ2-7, with a possible D match to TRBD2 (5 bases). The CDR3 extends over 13 amino acids. The V end was cut by 2 bases, the J end by 7 bases, with 12 bases between. Per the germline V gene, CDR1 is MNHEY and CDR2 is SVGAGI. DNA for the CDR3: TGTGCCAGCAGTTACGGGAGACGAGGGGAGCAGTACTTC. As protein: CASSYGRRGEQYF.

J is TRBJ1-2 and V is TRBV4-1, with 7 bases lining up with TRBD1. Looked up from germline, CDR1 is MGHRA and CDR2 is YSYEKL. There are 14 residues in the CDR3. V was clipped by 3 bases and J by 3 bases; unmatched bases: 4. The CDR3 reads CASSHPQGDYGYTF. CDR3 DNA: TGCGCCAGCAGCCACCCTCAGGGGGACTATGGCTACACCTTC.

The rearrangement joins TRBV4-1 to TRBJ1-3, with 9 bases lining up with TRBD1. The V and J ends lost 0 bases and 0 bases, in that order; junction bases with no gene match: 9. CDR1 is MGHRA and CDR2 is YSYEKL in the germline V gene. The CDR3 length is 19 residues. The CDR3 sequence is CASSQEGGQGPYSGNTIYF. The CDR3 DNA sequence: TGCGCCAGCAGCCAAGAGGGGGGACAGGGCCCCTACTCTGGAAACACCATATATTTT.

This chain uses TRBV28 with TRBJ1-5, with 10 bases that match TRBD1. V dropped 6 bases and J dropped 1; count of bases not matched to a gene: 3. The CDR3 runs 15 residues. CDR1 and CDR2 (germline): MDHEN, SYDVKM. CDR3 in DNA: TGTGCCAGCAGCCGGGACAGGGGAAGCAATCAGCCCCAGCATTTT. Protein sequence: CASSRDRGSNQPQHF.